This T cell receptor beta chain was captured by sequencing in a study of T cell responses to AZD1222 COVID-19 vaccine. The study's findings and limits: Two AZD1222 administrations were followed by greater Spike-specific TCR breadth and depth. CD4 TCRs associated with vaccination spanned spike, dominating at 160-218 and 743-854. Only a handful of AZD1222 recipients were seropositive at baseline.

Trimming removed 7 bases at V and 2 bases at J, with 18 bases between. There are 15 residues in the CDR3. Germline V gene data show CDR1 as SQVTM and CDR2 as ANQGSEA. The table came from immunoSEQ multiplex PCR; TCRdb's copy has only in-frame clones and leaves some out. The sample holds 40,000 to 55,000 clones, 80% to 90% seen once. Second doses at about 4 or about 12 weeks were pooled. Worth noting for this clone: Its antigen remains unidentified.

The rearrangement links TRBV29-1 to TRBJ2-1; D uncertain. Sequencing was performed on peripheral blood, taken 28 days after the second AZD1222 dose. This receptor was identified in an adult who received the AZD1222 COVID-19 vaccine. CDR3 DNA sequence: TGCAGCGCCGACCGTCGTTTAGATCCCTACAATGAGCAGTTCTTC. It yields the protein CSADRRLDPYNEQFF.